Listed here are 27 T cell receptor beta chains from one sample, sequenced in a study of T cell repertoires in cytomegalovirus infection. TCRdb analysed the reads with MiXCR anew, one entry per CDR3 protein. This sample has fewer than 650,000 distinct CDR3 sequences, with 35% to 50% found just once. These receptors have no known antigen. Specimen: cultured PBMCs, collected from culture after CMV antigen stimulation. These receptors all come from a human donor in good health (CMV status not recorded). Some clones in this sample may be carry-over from other donors' samples.

This clonotype has more than one count but fewer than ten. The chain has TRBV12-3 or TRBV12-4 and TRBJ2-6; D perhaps matches TRBD1 (6 bases). This CDR3 comprises 17 residues. Trimming removed 6 bases from V and 0 bases from J, with 15 bases in between. The CDR3 nucleotides are TGTGCCAGCAGCCCAGGGGACCGACGCTCTGGGGCCAACGTCCTGACTTTC. Its protein is CASSPGDRRSGANVLTF.

The V gene is TRBV10-3, the J gene TRBJ1-1, with unresolved D. This CDR3 has 13 amino acids. Germline V CDR1 and CDR2: ENHRY, SYGVKD. Trimming removed 6 bases from V and 9 bases from J, with 17 bases in between. In DNA form, the CDR3 reads TGTGCCATCAGGGTGGACTGGGGATCACAAGCTTTCTTT. Amino acids: CAIRVDWGSQAFF.

This clonotype was seen a handful of times. The chain has TRBV19 and TRBJ2-1; TRBD2 agrees at 9 bases. This CDR3 is built from 14 residues. Germline CDR1 and CDR2: LNHDA and SQIVND (reference sequence). V was clipped by 6 bases and J by 9 bases; unmatched bases: 9. CDR3 nucleotide sequence: TGTGCCAGTAGGAGAAGCGGGAGGCGGGGTGAGCAGTTCTTC. It codes for CASRRSGRRGEQFF.

The rearrangement uses TRBV19 and TRBJ2-1; 9 bases align to TRBD1. Trimming at V came to 10 bases and at J to 5 bases, leaving 12 bases not matched to a gene. Germline V CDR1 and CDR2: LNHDA, SQIVND (reference sequence). The CDR3 contains 15 residues. CDR3 in DNA: TGTGCCACCTTGCCCGACAGGGGGAGGGACAATGAGCAGTTCTTC. It specifies CATLPDRGRDNEQFF. The full variable domain, in which reference TRBV19 and TRBJ2-1 provide the parts outside the CDR3, is DGGITQSPKYLFRKEGQNVTLSCEQNLNHDAMYWYRQDPGQGLRLIYYSQIVNDFQKGDIAEGYSVSREKKESFPLTVTSAQKNPTAFYLCATLPDRGRDNEQFFGPGTRLTVL.

The V call is TRBV6-5, the J call TRBJ2-1, with TRBD2 matching over 9 bases. With V trimmed by 0 bases and J by 2 bases, 5 bases remained unmatched. CDR3 length: 17 residues. Germline loops: CDR1 MNHEY, CDR2 SVGAGI. The CDR3 loop reads CASSYSKAGGTYNEQFF. In nucleotides, the CDR3 is TGTGCCAGCAGTTACTCCAAAGCGGGAGGCACCTACAATGAGCAGTTCTTC.

The sample holds one count of this clonotype. A junction boundary mismatches the germline segment, possibly from a read error. The chain combines TRBV7-2 with TRBJ1-1; TRBD1 agrees at 7 bases. Per germline, CDR1 SGHTA and CDR2 FQGNSA. The CDR3 is 12 amino acids. As DNA, the CDR3 is TGTGCCAGCAGATTAAGGGGGCTAGAAGCTTTATTT. Translating it yields CASRLRGLEALF.

This clonotype was detected many times. J is TRBJ2-5 and V is TRBV7-2, with 15 positions matching TRBD2. CDR1 and CDR2 from the germline V gene are SGHTA and FQGNSA. This CDR3 has 17 amino acids. V shed 6 bases, J shed 7 bases, and the junction held 12 bases outside the gene matches. The CDR3 here is CASRRTSGRATVGTQYF. CDR3 nucleotide sequence: TGTGCCAGCAGACGGACTAGCGGGAGGGCCACGGTCGGGACCCAGTACTTC.

The chain is built from TRBV20-1 and TRBJ2-3; D uncertain. Germline CDR1 and CDR2: DFQATT and SNEGSKA (reference sequence). Deletions cut 0 bases from V and 2 bases from J, with 9 bases between. The CDR3 sequence is 14 residues long. CDR3 sequence: CSARDIENTDTQYF. In nucleotides, the CDR3 is TGCAGTGCTAGAGATATAGAAAACACAGATACGCAGTATTTT.

This clonotype was counted at least ten times. The gene calls are TRBV7-2 and TRBJ2-3; 8 bases line up with TRBD2. Germline CDR1 is SGHTA and CDR2 is FQGNSA. This CDR3 has 14 amino acids. The V segment lost 5 bases and the J segment 5 bases; nucleotides outside the gene matches: 6. CDR3 protein: CASSLFREGDTQYF. In DNA form, the CDR3 reads TGTGCCAGCAGCCTGTTTCGGGAGGGAGATACGCAGTATTTT.

V is TRBV5-5 and J is TRBJ2-3; a possible D gene is TRBD1 (6 bases). CDR1 is SGHKS and CDR2 is YYEKEE in the germline V gene (reference sequence). This CDR3 is 16 amino acids long. Trimming removed 0 bases from V and 2 bases from J, with 13 bases in between. The CDR3 loop is CASSLVAQGLTDTQYF. The CDR3 nucleotides are TGTGCCAGCAGCTTGGTAGCACAGGGCCTCACAGATACGCAGTATTTT. Using reference TRBV5-5 and TRBJ2-3 for the parts outside the CDR3, the full variable domain is DAGVTQSPTHLIKTRGQQVTLRCSPISGHKSVSWYQQVLGQGPQFIFQYYEKEERGRGNFPDRFSARQFPNYSSELNVNALLLGDSALYLCASSLVAQGLTDTQYFGPGTRLTVL.

This clonotype was detected a few times. This chain uses TRBV6-1 with TRBJ2-7; TRBD2 aligns across 7 bases. The V and J ends lost 8 bases and 5 bases, in that order; junction bases with no gene match: 3. The CDR3 contains 11 residues. CDR1 is MNHNS, CDR2 SASEGT, per germline. The CDR3 loop reads CASGRGDEQYF. DNA for the CDR3: TGTGCCAGCGGGAGGGGTGACGAGCAGTACTTC.

This sequence joins TRBV2 and TRBJ2-2; no clear D gene. The CDR3 contains 13 residues. V was cut by 7 bases and J by 4 bases, with 10 bases left in between. CDR1 SNHLY and CDR2 FYNNEI come from the germline V gene. The CDR3 spells CASTPRATGELFF. In DNA, the CDR3 is TGTGCCAGCACCCCAAGGGCCACCGGGGAGCTGTTTTTT.

This clonotype occurred a few times. This chain uses TRBV11-2 with TRBJ2-1; 7 nucleotides agree with TRBD2. The CDR3 runs 16 residues. V lost 0 bases and J lost 7; bases outside the gene matches: 9. CDR1 and CDR2 (germline): SGHAT, FQNNGV. The CDR3 bases are TGTGCCAGCAGCTTAGACCGGGACTATCCACCAAATGAGCAGTTCTTC. Residues: CASSLDRDYPPNEQFF.

This chain joins TRBV7-2 and TRBJ1-3; the D gene is possibly TRBD1 (6 bases). Germline loops: CDR1 SGHTA, CDR2 FQGNSA. The CDR3 sequence is 14 residues long. V dropped 3 bases and J dropped 4 bases, with 10 bases sitting between them. The DNA of the CDR3 is TGTGCCAGCAGCTTTCAGGGGCCCGGAAACACCATATATTTT. As protein: CASSFQGPGNTIYF.

In regard to this clonotype: At one end, the junction sequence differs from germline, possibly due to a read error. This chain uses TRBV10-3 with TRBJ2-5; tentative D call: TRBD2 (5 bases). This CDR3 is built from 13 residues. Germline V lookup: CDR1 ENHRY, CDR2 SYGVKD. The CDR3, as DNA: TGTGCCATCAGTGAAAGGACTGAAGAGGCCCAGTACTTC. Amino acids: CAISERTEEAQYF.

This clonotype was seen a handful of times. J is TRBJ2-6 and V is TRBV28; D is possibly TRBD2 (6 bases). Trimming took off 6 bases at V and 2 bases at J, with 20 bases between the two ends. In germline, CDR1 is MDHEN, CDR2 SYDVKM. The CDR3 is 18 amino acids. This chain's CDR3 is CASSPLGEAITGANVLTF. The CDR3 DNA follows: TGTGCCAGCAGCCCCCTGGGGGAGGCCATAACTGGGGCCAACGTCCTGACTTTC.

This rearrangement joins TRBV12-3 or TRBV12-4 to TRBJ1-6, with D possibly being TRBD1 (6 bases). Trimming left V 5 bases short and J 0 bases short, with 11 bases between. This CDR3 region has 16 residues. The CDR3 nucleotides are TGTGCCAGCAGTACTCAGGGGAGCTCCTATAATTCACCCCTCCACTTT. Protein sequence: CASSTQGSSYNSPLHF.

This clonotype was recorded a few times. The V and J genes are TRBV5-6 and TRBJ2-3; D unclear. The CDR3 spans 15 residues. Trimming left V 1 base short and J 3 bases short, with 12 bases between. Germline CDR1 SGHDT, CDR2 YYEEEE. This CDR3 is CASSLTPRPTDTQYF. The CDR3 region has the DNA TGTGCCAGCAGCTTGACCCCGAGGCCAACAGATACGCAGTATTTT.

This clonotype was seen only a few times. This chain links TRBV11-2 with TRBJ2-3, with TRBD2 matching 7 bases. CDR3 size: 14 residues. The germline V gene encodes CDR1 SGHAT and CDR2 FQNNGV. Trimming cost V 9 bases and J 1 base; bases outside gene matches: 7. The CDR3 spells CASMKAGGTDTQYF. The DNA for the CDR3 is TGTGCCAGTATGAAGGCGGGGGGCACAGATACGCAGTATTTT.

This clonotype was observed many times. V and J are TRBV7-2 and TRBJ2-3; possibly TRBD1 or TRBD2 for D (6 bases each). CDR3 size: 13 residues. Germline CDR1 SGHTA, CDR2 FQGNSA. The germline V and J ends were trimmed by 4 bases and 6 bases, with 11 bases remaining between them. The CDR3 nucleotides read TGTGCCAGCAGCTATCGAGGGGGGGATACGCAGTATTTT. This encodes CASSYRGGDTQYF.

The chain joins TRBV7-8 to TRBJ1-5; D remains unclear. The CDR3 extends over 16 amino acids. Germline values: CDR1 SGHVS, CDR2 FQNEAQ. V was cut by 0 bases and J by 1 base, with 10 bases left in between. CDR3 sequence: CASSLAEGRSNQPQHF. CDR3 nucleotides: TGTGCCAGCAGCTTAGCGGAGGGTAGGAGCAATCAGCCCCAGCATTTT. Full variable domain (remainder filled in from reference TRBV7-8 and TRBJ1-5): GAGVSQSPRYKVAKRGQDVALRCDPISGHVSLFWYQQALGQGPEFLTYFQNEAQLDKSGLPSDRFFAERPEGSVSTLKIQRTQQEDSAVYLCASSLAEGRSNQPQHFGDGTRLSIL.

This clonotype was seen ten or more times. The chain has TRBV7-2 and TRBJ2-5, with TRBD2 identical over 7 bases. The germline CDR1 and CDR2 sequences are SGHTA and FQGNSA. The CDR3 covers 15 residues. Germline trimming cut 5 bases from V and 1 base from J; bases unmatched to any gene: 7. The CDR3 loop is CASSTDPSGQETQYF. The CDR3 DNA follows: TGTGCCAGCAGCACGGACCCTAGCGGCCAAGAGACCCAGTACTTC.

The CDR3 protein is CASSLLAEYQPQHF. The CDR3 DNA is TGTGCCAGCAGCTTACTGGCAGAGTATCAGCCCCAGCATTTT. The rearrangement joins TRBV7-2 to TRBJ1-5; the D is unclear. This CDR3 is built from 14 residues. Germline V gives CDR1 SGHTA, CDR2 FQGNSA. V was pared by 2 bases and J by 5 bases, with 10 bases between. Based on the CDR3 plus reference TRBV7-2 and TRBJ1-5, the full variable domain is GAGVSQSPSNKVTEKGKDVELRCDPISGHTALYWYRQSLGQGLEFLIYFQGNSAPDKSGLPSDRFSAERTGGSVSTLTIQRTQQEDSAVYLCASSLLAEYQPQHFGDGTRLSIL.

This sequence joins TRBV4-1 and TRBJ2-7, with 7 nucleotides matching TRBD1. Germline CDR1 and CDR2: MGHRA and YSYEKL. CDR3 length: 18 residues. V lost 1 base, J lost 0 bases, and 12 bases stayed unmatched. CDR3 sequence: CASSQVVPPGTASYEQYF. The CDR3 DNA reads as TGCGCCAGCAGCCAAGTAGTACCCCCTGGGACAGCCTCCTACGAGCAGTACTTC.

The chain is built from TRBV7-2 and TRBJ2-5, with TRBD1 identical over 9 bases. The CDR3 runs 16 residues. With V trimmed by 1 base and J by 5 bases, 8 bases remained unmatched. Germline loops: CDR1 SGHTA, CDR2 FQGNSA. In DNA, the CDR3 is TGTGCCAGCAGCTTAGTAGGACAGGGGTTCGGGGAGACCCAGTACTTC. Its translation is CASSLVGQGFGETQYF.

This sequence joins TRBV5-1 and TRBJ1-1; D is uncertain. The V and J ends lost 4 bases and 3 bases respectively, with 13 bases between them. The CDR3 has 14 amino acids. Looked up from germline, CDR1 is SGHRS and CDR2 is YFSETQ. The CDR3 reads CASSETRRDTEAFF. CDR3 DNA: TGCGCCAGCAGCGAAACGAGACGGGACACTGAAGCTTTCTTT.

This clonotype was recorded many times. The chain recombines TRBV7-2 with TRBJ1-3; 8 positions match TRBD1. Trimming removed 6 bases from V and 0 bases from J; junction bases left unmatched: 4. The CDR3 has 15 residues. The germline V gene encodes CDR1 SGHTA and CDR2 FQGNSA. CDR3 region: CASSSTGGSGNTIYF. The CDR3 DNA reads TGTGCCAGCAGTTCTACAGGGGGCTCTGGAAACACCATATATTTT. Drawing the rest from reference TRBV7-2 and TRBJ1-3, the complete variable domain is GAGVSQSPSNKVTEKGKDVELRCDPISGHTALYWYRQSLGQGLEFLIYFQGNSAPDKSGLPSDRFSAERTGGSVSTLTIQRTQQEDSAVYLCASSSTGGSGNTIYFGEGSWLTVV.